This record looks at one T cell receptor (beta chain) sequence and its context. Its antigen is unidentified. This sample stems from a study of T cells expressing NK-cell markers. Study-level background: In sorted CD3+CD56+NKG2C+, CD3+CD56+NKG2C- and CD3+CD56-NKG2C+ T cells, TCR beta repertoires were obtained. Overall study findings and caveats: These clonotypes additionally ranked first within the CD3+CD56-NKG2C+ fraction of a few donors. More than 5 donors had dominant NKG2C+ clonotypes that comprised roughly 1.0-8% of their CD8+ T cells.

TCRdb reworked the 5' RACE reads into one entry per CDR3 protein, no DNA. The listing contains about 160,000 distinct CDR3 sequences. The V gene's germline CDR1 is DFQATT and CDR2 SNEGSKA (reference sequence). CDR3 size: 14 residues. This sequence joins TRBV20-1 and TRBJ1-2; there is no DNA to check the TCRdb D call of TRBD1. Specimen: blood T cells: a sorted CD56 or NKG2C T cell subset, CD4+ or CD8+ T cells, or bulk PBMC T cells (not recorded which). This TCR came from a woman aged 18 to 75 in good health. CDR3 sequence: CSASAGGAVGGYTF.